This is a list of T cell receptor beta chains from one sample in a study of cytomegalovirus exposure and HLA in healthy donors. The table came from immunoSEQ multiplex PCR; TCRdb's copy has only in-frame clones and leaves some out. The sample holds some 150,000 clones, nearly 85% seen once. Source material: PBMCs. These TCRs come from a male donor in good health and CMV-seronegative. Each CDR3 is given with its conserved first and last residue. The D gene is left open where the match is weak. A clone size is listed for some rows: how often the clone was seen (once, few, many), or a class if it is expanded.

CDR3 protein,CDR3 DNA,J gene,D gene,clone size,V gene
CASSPAPGADTQYF,TGTGCTAGCAGCCCCGCCCCAGGGGCAGATACGCAGTATTTT,TRBJ2-3,-,-,TRBV7-7
CASWGVPYGYTF,TGTGCCAGCTGGGGAGTCCCCTATGGCTACACCTTC,TRBJ1-2,-,-,TRBV9
CASSFYQGEGRNNEQFF,TGTGCCAGCAGCTTCTATCAAGGCGAGGGGAGGAACAATGAGCAGTTCTTC,TRBJ2-1,-,-,TRBV11-2
CASSLGLGGGAKLFF,TGTGCCAGCAGCTTAGGTTTGGGGGGGGGAGCAAAACTGTTTTTT,TRBJ1-4,-,few,TRBV7-2
CASSFRGSTDTQYF,TGTGCCAGCAGCTTCCGGGGAAGCACAGATACGCAGTATTTT,TRBJ2-3,-,-,TRBV13
CASSYRGGLNSYNEQFF,TGTGCCAGCAGCTATCGCGGTGGATTAAACTCCTACAATGAGCAGTTCTTC,TRBJ2-1,-,-,TRBV7-9
CASSVGGTSGRGEQFF,TGTGCCAGCAGCGTAGGGGGGACTAGCGGGAGAGGTGAGCAGTTCTTC,TRBJ2-1,TRBD2,-,TRBV9
CASSPPFGEMNTEAFF,TGTGCCAGCTCACCACCGTTCGGGGAAATGAACACTGAAGCTTTCTTT,TRBJ1-1,-,-,TRBV18
CASGPSGPNEQYF,TGTGCTAGTGGTCCATCAGGGCCGAACGAGCAGTACTTC,TRBJ2-7,-,once,TRBV12-5
CASSSRTPGQSNQPQHF,TGTGCCAGCAGCTCTCGCACTCCGGGACAGTCTAATCAGCCCCAGCATTTT,TRBJ1-5,TRBD1,once,TRBV7-6